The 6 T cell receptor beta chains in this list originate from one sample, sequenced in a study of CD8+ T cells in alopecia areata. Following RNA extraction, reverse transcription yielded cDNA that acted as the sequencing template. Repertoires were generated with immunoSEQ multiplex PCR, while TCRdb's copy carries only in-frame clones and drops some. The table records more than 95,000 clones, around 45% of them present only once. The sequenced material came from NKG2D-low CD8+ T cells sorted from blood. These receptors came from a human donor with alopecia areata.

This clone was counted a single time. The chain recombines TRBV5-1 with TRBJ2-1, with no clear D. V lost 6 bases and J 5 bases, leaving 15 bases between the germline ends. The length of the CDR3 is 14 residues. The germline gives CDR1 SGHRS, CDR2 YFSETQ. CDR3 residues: CASNPPHAHNEQFF. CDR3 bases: TGCGCCAGCAACCCGCCCCACGCCCACAATGAGCAGTTCTTC.

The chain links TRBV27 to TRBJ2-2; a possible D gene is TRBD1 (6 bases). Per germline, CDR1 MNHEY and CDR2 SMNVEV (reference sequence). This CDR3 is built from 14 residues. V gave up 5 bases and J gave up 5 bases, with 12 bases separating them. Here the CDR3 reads CASSPQGMTGELFF. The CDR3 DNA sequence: TGTGCCAGCAGTCCTCAGGGGATGACCGGGGAGCTGTTTTTT.

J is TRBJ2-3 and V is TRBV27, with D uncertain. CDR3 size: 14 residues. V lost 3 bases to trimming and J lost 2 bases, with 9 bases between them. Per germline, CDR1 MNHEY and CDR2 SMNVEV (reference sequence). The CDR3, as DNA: TGTGCCAGCAGTTTTGGTCCCGACACAGATACGCAGTATTTT. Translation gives CASSFGPDTDTQYF.

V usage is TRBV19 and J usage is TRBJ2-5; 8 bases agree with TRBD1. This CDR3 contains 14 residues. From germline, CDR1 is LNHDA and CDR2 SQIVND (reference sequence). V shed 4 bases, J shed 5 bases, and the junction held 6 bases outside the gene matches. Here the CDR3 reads CASSSSRGPETQYF. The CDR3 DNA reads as TGTGCCAGTAGTAGCAGCAGGGGGCCGGAGACCCAGTACTTC.

The CDR3 loop is CAEGVADTQYF. The CDR3 DNA follows: TGTGCCGAGGGGGTGGCAGATACGCAGTATTTT. This rearrangement joins TRBV30 to TRBJ2-3, with D maybe TRBD1 (6 bases). There are 11 residues in the CDR3. The germline V gene encodes CDR1 GTSNPN and CDR2 SVGIG (reference sequence). V was trimmed by 8 bases and J by 4 bases, leaving 10 bases between them.

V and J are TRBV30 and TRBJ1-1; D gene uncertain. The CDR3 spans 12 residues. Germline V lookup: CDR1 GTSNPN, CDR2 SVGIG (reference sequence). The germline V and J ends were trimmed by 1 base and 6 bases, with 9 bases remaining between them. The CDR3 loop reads CAWSEVRAEAFF. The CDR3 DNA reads TGTGCCTGGAGTGAGGTAAGGGCTGAAGCTTTCTTT.